These 26 T cell receptor beta chains came from one sample sequenced in a study of cytomegalovirus exposure and HLA in healthy donors. 60 Vbeta and 13 Jbeta primers were used in PCR. The method was immunoSEQ multiplex PCR; TCRdb's version includes in-frame clones alone and lacks a portion of them. Here the sample spans about 150,000 clones, roughly 75% being singletons. The sequenced sample was PBMCs. The receptors here all came from a man younger than 35 in good health and CMV-seropositive.

J is TRBJ2-3 and V is TRBV28; D call uncertain. With 2 bases removed from V and 1 base from J, the gap between germline ends came to 7 bases. Germline assignment: CDR1 MDHEN and CDR2 SYDVKM. This CDR3 region has 14 residues. CDR3 in DNA: TGTGCCAGCAGTTTACGGAGCGGCACAGATACGCAGTATTTT. Amino acid sequence: CASSLRSGTDTQYF.

This clone was seen a handful of times. This rearrangement joins TRBV6-1 to TRBJ1-1; D perhaps matches TRBD1 (6 bases). V lost 3 bases and J lost 5, with 16 bases in between. The CDR3 sequence is 15 residues long. Germline loops: CDR1 MNHNS, CDR2 SASEGT. CDR3 nucleotide sequence: TGTGCCAGCAGTGAGGGTGGGGACAAGAGGACTGAAGCTTTCTTT. It specifies CASSEGGDKRTEAFF.

This clone was recorded a few times. The chain uses TRBV14 and TRBJ2-7; 8 bases line up with TRBD1. This CDR3 has 17 amino acids. The V segment lost 0 bases and the J segment 2 bases; nucleotides outside the gene matches: 9. Germline loops: CDR1 SGHDN, CDR2 FVKESK. CDR3 loop: CASSQDPLGQGAYEQYF. The CDR3 DNA sequence: TGTGCCAGCAGCCAAGATCCCCTAGGACAGGGAGCCTACGAGCAGTACTTC.

There are a few counts of this clone. The chain links TRBV28 to TRBJ2-1; 13 nucleotides line up with TRBD2. The junction had 13 bases not matched to a gene; V was cut back by 4 bases and J by 7 bases. This CDR3 is 18 amino acids long. The V gene's germline CDR1 is MDHEN and CDR2 SYDVKM. The CDR3 sequence is CASSSPGHRTSGRNEQFF. Written as DNA, the CDR3 is TGTGCCAGCAGTTCTCCGGGACACCGGACTAGCGGGAGAAATGAGCAGTTCTTC.

The chain is built from TRBV7-8 and TRBJ2-7, with D perhaps TRBD2 (6 bases). The CDR3 consists of 15 residues. Per the germline V gene, CDR1 is SGHVS and CDR2 is FQNEAQ. V shed 2 bases and J shed 3 bases, with 14 bases lying between them. Here the CDR3 reads CASSLWRDMIYEQYF. The CDR3 DNA is TGTGCCAGCAGCTTATGGCGGGATATGATCTACGAGCAGTACTTC.

Only a few counts were recorded for this clone. The chain recombines TRBV6-4 with TRBJ2-3; TRBD2 matches at 7 bases. Germline V gene data show CDR1 as MRHNA and CDR2 as SNTAGT. Trimming removed 7 bases from V and 5 bases from J; junction bases left unmatched: 9. The CDR3 loop spans 14 amino acids. CDR3 nucleotide sequence: TGTGCCAGCAAACGGGGGATAGCGGGAGATACGCAGTATTTT. Translation: CASKRGIAGDTQYF.

The gene calls are TRBV14 and TRBJ2-7, with D possibly TRBD1 on 6 matching bases. Germline lookup yields CDR1 SGHDN and CDR2 FVKESK. This CDR3 is built from 14 residues. With 1 base removed from V and 4 bases from J, the gap between germline ends came to 11 bases. The CDR3: CASSQGGTLYEQYF. DNA of the CDR3: TGTGCCAGCAGCCAAGGGGGGACACTTTACGAGCAGTACTTC.

The chain couples TRBV5-1 to TRBJ2-1; the match to TRBD2 covers 10 bases. This CDR3 has 17 residues. Germline values: CDR1 SGHRS, CDR2 YFSETQ. The V and J ends lost 4 bases and 4 bases, in that order; junction bases with no gene match: 11. CDR3 DNA sequence: TGCGCCAGCAGCCCGACGGGAGCGGGAGGGGGATACAATGAGCAGTTCTTC. This translates into CASSPTGAGGGYNEQFF. Combining the CDR3 with reference TRBV5-1 and TRBJ2-1 gives the whole variable domain KAGVTQTPRYLIKTRGQQVTLSCSPISGHRSVSWYQQTPGQGLQFLFEYFSETQRNKGNFPGRFSGRQFSNSRSEMNVSTLELGDSALYLCASSPTGAGGGYNEQFFGPGTRLTVL.

The V gene is TRBV2, the J gene TRBJ1-6; the D gene is possibly TRBD1 (6 bases). The CDR3 length is 13 residues. Trimming stripped 7 bases from V and 10 bases from J, with 14 bases between. Looked up from germline, CDR1 is SNHLY and CDR2 is FYNNEI. CDR3 nucleotides: TGTGCCAGCATCTGGACAGAAGGGTCACCCCTCCACTTT. As protein: CASIWTEGSPLHF.

This clone was observed a single time. The chain couples TRBV7-9 to TRBJ2-5; D is ambiguous. From germline, CDR1 is SEHNR and CDR2 FQNEAQ (reference sequence). This CDR3 has 15 amino acids. V gave up 1 base and J gave up 1 base, with 10 bases separating them. The chain's CDR3 is CASSLGGGPQETQYF. The CDR3 nucleotides read TGTGCCAGCAGCTTAGGTGGCGGCCCCCAAGAGACCCAGTACTTC.

The chain is built from TRBV28 and TRBJ1-1; the D gene is possibly TRBD1 (5 bases). CDR3 length equals 13 residues. The ends were cut back, 6 bases at V and 1 base at J, with 9 bases in the middle. Per the germline V gene, CDR1 is MDHEN and CDR2 is SYDVKM. The CDR3 region has the DNA TGTGCCAGCAGCAGGGCCCCGAACACTGAAGCTTTCTTT. Amino acids: CASSRAPNTEAFF.

The gene calls are TRBV29-1 and TRBJ1-1, with D possibly TRBD1 on 6 matching bases. The CDR3 sequence is 14 residues long. V dropped 6 bases and J dropped 1 base, with 15 bases sitting between them. In germline, CDR1 is SQVTM, CDR2 ANQGSEA. CDR3 amino acids: CSVKARGPNTEAFF. The CDR3 DNA reads TGCAGCGTCAAGGCCAGGGGTCCGAACACTGAAGCTTTCTTT.

The chain couples TRBV28 to TRBJ1-1; 8 bases fit TRBD1. The junction had 13 bases not matched to a gene; V was cut back by 3 bases and J by 4 bases. This CDR3 has 17 amino acids. Germline CDR1 is MDHEN and CDR2 is SYDVKM. The CDR3 region is CASSFRSSGQVGTEAFF. The CDR3, as DNA: TGTGCCAGCAGTTTTAGGAGTTCGGGACAGGTCGGCACTGAAGCTTTCTTT.

This rearrangement joins TRBV7-8 to TRBJ2-5, with 8 bases lining up with TRBD1. Germline trimming cut 5 bases from V and 2 bases from J; bases unmatched to any gene: 7. The CDR3 sequence is 15 residues long. The V gene's germline CDR1 is SGHVS and CDR2 FQNEAQ. The CDR3: CASSAPDRVQETQYF. The CDR3 region has the DNA TGTGCCAGCAGCGCCCCGGACAGGGTTCAAGAGACCCAGTACTTC.

The CDR3 reads CASSDSPGNTEAFF. CDR3 DNA sequence: TGTGCCAGCAGTGACTCCCCAGGGAACACTGAAGCTTTCTTT. The genes are TRBV6-4 and TRBJ1-1; D remains ambiguous. Germline lookup yields CDR1 MRHNA and CDR2 SNTAGT. The CDR3 spans 14 residues. The V end was cut by 0 bases, the J end by 1 base, with 6 bases between.

V gene TRBV7-9 combines with J gene TRBJ2-7; D is perhaps TRBD2 (5 bases). Germline V gene sequence: CDR1 SEHNR, CDR2 FQNEAQ (reference sequence). The CDR3 totals 12 residues. The V gene lost 3 bases and the J gene lost 4 bases, with 7 bases spanning the gap. CDR3: CASSFGKYEQYF. CDR3 sequence (DNA): TGTGCCAGCAGCTTCGGGAAATACGAGCAGTACTTC.

CDR3 nucleotides: TGCAGCGCCGCGAGGACTTTATCGGACACTGAAGCTTTCTTT. It yields the protein CSAARTLSDTEAFF. The chain employs TRBV29-1 and TRBJ1-1; D not certain. Per the germline V gene, CDR1 is SQVTM and CDR2 is ANQGSEA. Trimming removed 7 bases from V and 3 bases from J, with 18 bases in between. The CDR3 is 14 amino acids.

V gene TRBV30 combines with J gene TRBJ2-1; D might be TRBD1 (6 bases). Trimming took off 4 bases at V and 6 bases at J, with 13 bases between the two ends. Looked up from germline, CDR1 is GTSNPN and CDR2 is SVGIG (reference sequence). The CDR3 loop spans 13 amino acids. For the CDR3, the DNA is TGTGCCTGGACCTGGGGGCGCGCCAATGAGCAGTTCTTC. This translates into CAWTWGRANEQFF.

The rearrangement links TRBV6-5 to TRBJ2-1; D gene uncertain. Between the trimmed V and J ends, which lost 8 bases and 5 bases, there was a span of 13 bases. This CDR3 comprises 13 residues. The germline CDR1 and CDR2 sequences are MNHEY and SVGAGI. The CDR3 region is CASYNLPHNEQFF. CDR3 nucleotide sequence: TGTGCCAGCTATAATCTCCCCCACAATGAGCAGTTCTTC.

The V call is TRBV7-9, the J call TRBJ2-7; D is possibly TRBD2 (5 bases). Germline assignment: CDR1 SEHNR and CDR2 FQNEAQ (reference sequence). Trimming left V 1 base short and J 7 bases short, with 8 bases between. The CDR3 totals 12 residues. CDR3 region: CASSLGRREQYF. The CDR3 nucleotides read TGTGCCAGCAGCTTAGGCAGGAGGGAGCAGTACTTC.

This clone showed up just once. The CDR3 protein is CASRRGLSTDTQYF. CDR3 DNA: TGTGCCAGCAGGAGGGGACTGAGCACAGATACGCAGTATTTT. V and J are TRBV6-5 and TRBJ2-3, with a weak D call TRBD2 (6 bases). Germline loops: CDR1 MNHEY, CDR2 SVGAGI. Between the trimmed V and J ends, which lost 6 bases and 0 bases, there was a span of 10 bases. There are 14 residues in the CDR3.

V gene TRBV5-1 combines with J gene TRBJ2-1; a possible D gene is TRBD2 (5 bases). Germline-derived CDR1 and CDR2 are SGHRS and YFSETQ. This CDR3 has 15 residues. V was cut by 4 bases and J by 12 bases, with 23 bases left in between. The chain's CDR3 is CASSAAEARTCGQFF. The CDR3 region has the DNA TGCGCCAGCAGCGCGGCCGAAGCACGGACTTGCGGGCAGTTCTTC.

This clone was picked up a small number of times. The rearrangement uses TRBV9 and TRBJ1-4; no firm D call. This CDR3 is built from 13 residues. The V end was cut by 2 bases, the J end by 7 bases, with 9 bases between. The germline V gene encodes CDR1 SGDLS and CDR2 YYNGEE. For the CDR3, the DNA is TGTGCCAGCAGCGTGCACGGCGGTGAAAAACTGTTTTTT. Residues: CASSVHGGEKLFF.

J is TRBJ2-2 and V is TRBV7-8, with D uncertain. The CDR3 spans 16 residues. V was shortened by 7 bases and J by 0 bases, with 15 bases between the two germline ends. Per germline, CDR1 SGHVS and CDR2 FQNEAQ. CDR3 residues: CASTSEYYTNTGELFF. CDR3 coding DNA: TGTGCCAGCACTTCGGAATACTATACGAACACCGGGGAGCTGTTTTTT. The complete variable domain, with remaining parts taken from reference TRBV7-8 and TRBJ2-2, reads GAGVSQSPRYKVAKRGQDVALRCDPISGHVSLFWYQQALGQGPEFLTYFQNEAQLDKSGLPSDRFFAERPEGSVSTLKIQRTQQEDSAVYLCASTSEYYTNTGELFFGEGSRLTVL.

The chain employs TRBV5-1 and TRBJ2-7, with 10 bases matching TRBD1. Germline V gene data show CDR1 as SGHRS and CDR2 as YFSETQ. The CDR3 sequence is 14 residues long. V was clipped by 4 bases and J by 4 bases; unmatched bases: 5. CDR3 amino acids: CASSQTGGPYEQYF. In nucleotides, the CDR3 is TGCGCCAGCAGCCAGACAGGGGGCCCATACGAGCAGTACTTC.

The CDR3: CASSALRSDTQYF. Written as DNA, the CDR3 is TGTGCCAGCAGCGCCCTGCGCTCCGATACGCAGTATTTT. The chain carries TRBV7-3 and TRBJ2-3; unclear D gene. CDR3 length: 13 amino acids. Germline CDR1 is SGHTA and CDR2 is FQGTGA. The ends were cut back, 5 bases at V and 6 bases at J, with 12 bases in the middle. Variable domain in full (rest from reference TRBV7-3 and TRBJ2-3): GAGVSQTPSNKVTEKGKYVELRCDPISGHTALYWYRQSLGQGPEFLIYFQGTGAADDSGLPNDRFFAVRPEGSVSTLKIQRTERGDSAVYLCASSALRSDTQYFGPGTRLTVL.